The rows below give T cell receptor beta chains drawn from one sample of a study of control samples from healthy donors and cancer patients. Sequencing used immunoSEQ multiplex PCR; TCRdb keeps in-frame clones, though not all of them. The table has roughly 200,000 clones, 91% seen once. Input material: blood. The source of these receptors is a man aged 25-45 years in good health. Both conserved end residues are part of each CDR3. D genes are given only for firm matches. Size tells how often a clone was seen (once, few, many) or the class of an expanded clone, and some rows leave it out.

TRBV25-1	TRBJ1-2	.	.	CASSGAQGEANYGYTF	TGTGCCAGCAGTGGCGCGCAAGGCGAAGCTAACTATGGCTACACCTTC
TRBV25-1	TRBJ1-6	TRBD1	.	CASPPPGQVLNSPLHF	TGTGCCAGCCCTCCCCCGGGACAGGTCTTAAATTCACCCCTCCACTTT
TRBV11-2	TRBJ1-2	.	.	CASSLDHSGSYGYTF	TGTGCCAGCAGCTTAGATCACTCGGGGTCCTATGGCTACACCTTC
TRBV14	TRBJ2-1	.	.	CASSPPDTGLEQFF	TGTGCCAGCAGCCCCCCGGACACCGGCCTGGAGCAGTTCTTC
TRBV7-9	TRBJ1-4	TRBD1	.	CASSLGDRGYEKLFF	TGTGCCAGCAGCTTAGGTGACAGGGGATACGAAAAACTGTTTTTT
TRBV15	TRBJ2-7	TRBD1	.	CATSPGQGSSYEQYF	TGTGCCACCAGTCCGGGACAGGGGAGCTCCTACGAGCAGTACTTC
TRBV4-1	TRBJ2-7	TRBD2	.	CASSQDQGTSGGRGYF	TGCGCCAGCAGCCAAGATCAAGGGACTAGCGGGGGCCGGGGGTACTTC
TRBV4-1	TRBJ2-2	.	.	CASSQENHEIGELFF	TGCGCCAGCAGCCAAGAGAATCATGAGATCGGGGAGCTGTTTTTT
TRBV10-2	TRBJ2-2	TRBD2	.	CASSESGLAGAGELFF	TGCGCCAGCAGTGAGTCTGGGCTAGCGGGGGCCGGGGAGCTGTTTTTT
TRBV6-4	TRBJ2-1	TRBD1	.	CASSDSQGASEQFF	TGTGCCAGCAGTGACTCTCAGGGGGCGTCTGAGCAGTTCTTC
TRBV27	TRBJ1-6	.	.	CASNPWGGDSYNSPLHF	TGTGCCAGCAATCCTTGGGGGGGCGACTCCTATAATTCACCCCTCCACTTT
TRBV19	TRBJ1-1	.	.	CASKVSGSTEAFF	TGTGCCAGTAAGGTCAGCGGGTCTACTGAAGCTTTCTTT
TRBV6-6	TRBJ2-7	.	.	CASSYSWDDSYEQYF	TGTGCCAGCAGTTACTCGTGGGACGATTCCTACGAGCAGTACTTC
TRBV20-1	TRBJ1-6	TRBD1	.	CSASSSGQGYSPLHF	TGCAGTGCTAGTTCGTCAGGACAGGGCTATTCACCCCTCCACTTT
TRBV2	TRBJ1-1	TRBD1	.	CASSAGQGRTEAFF	TGTGCCAGCAGTGCAGGACAGGGACGGACTGAAGCTTTCTTT
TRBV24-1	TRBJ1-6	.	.	CATSDGINSPLHF	TGTGCCACCAGTGATGGGATCAATTCACCCCTCCACTTT
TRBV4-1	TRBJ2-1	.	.	CASSQEQSSYNEQFF	TGCGCCAGCAGCCAAGAACAGAGCTCCTACAATGAGCAGTTCTTC
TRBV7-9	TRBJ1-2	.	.	CASSNNPGSNYGYTF	TGTGCCAGCAGTAATAACCCGGGATCTAACTATGGCTACACCTTC
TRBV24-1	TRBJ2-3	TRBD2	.	CATSDAAGGLGDTDTQYF	TGTGCCACCAGTGATGCCGCGGGGGGGCTAGGGGACACAGATACGCAGTATTTT
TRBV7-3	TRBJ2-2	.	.	CASSISRDSANTGELFF	TGTGCCAGCAGCATTTCCAGGGACTCGGCGAACACCGGGGAGCTGTTTTTT
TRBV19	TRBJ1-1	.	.	CASSIALGNTEAFF	TGTGCCAGTAGTATAGCACTGGGAAACACTGAAGCTTTCTTT
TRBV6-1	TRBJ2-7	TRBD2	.	CASSEGGWGLAGGFYEQYF	TGTGCCAGCAGTGAAGGCGGATGGGGACTAGCGGGGGGATTCTACGAGCAGTACTTC
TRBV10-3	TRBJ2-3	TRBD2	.	CAISERYLAGGTDTQYF	TGTGCCATCAGTGAGCGATATTTAGCGGGGGGGACAGATACGCAGTATTTT
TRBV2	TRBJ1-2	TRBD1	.	CASSETGVLFHTF	TGTGCCAGCAGTGAAACAGGGGTTCTGTTTCACACCTTC
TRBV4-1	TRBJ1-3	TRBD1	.	CASSPGQGLSGNTIYF	TGCGCCAGCAGCCCCGGACAGGGACTCTCTGGAAACACCATATATTTT
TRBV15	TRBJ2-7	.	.	CATSGTYEQYF	TGTGCCACCAGCGGAACCTACGAGCAGTACTTC
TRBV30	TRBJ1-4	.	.	CAWSRGGRSFEKLFF	TGTGCCTGGAGCCGCGGTGGAAGGAGTTTTGAAAAACTGTTTTTT
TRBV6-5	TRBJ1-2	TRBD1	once	CASSLDRGGYTF	TGTGCCAGCAGTTTGGACAGGGGTGGCTACACCTTC
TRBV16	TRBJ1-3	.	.	CASSQSGDGGDTIYF	TGTGCCAGCAGCCAATCGGGGGACGGAGGTGACACCATATATTTT
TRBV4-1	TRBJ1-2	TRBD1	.	CASSLGTERGYTF	TGCGCCAGCAGCCTAGGGACAGAACGTGGCTACACCTTC
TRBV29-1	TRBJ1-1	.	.	CSVSGGVSMNTEAFF	TGCAGCGTCTCCGGGGGGGTGTCTATGAACACTGAAGCTTTCTTT